Here is one T cell receptor beta chain with its context. In the authors' methods: Using reference gene primer amplification, nucleated cell counts were estimated. Sequenced by immunoSEQ multiplex PCR; TCRdb stores in-frame clones only, minus some. The DNA gave D and trimming, while V, J and clone size come from that table. The sample carries over 300,000 clones, around 82% recorded once. The data were taken from a study of blood T cell repertoires in COVID-19. For the study at large: The United States, Italy and Spain supplied acute and convalescent COVID-19 samples. T cells, B-cell-depleted T cells, or PBMCs provided the cDNA or gDNA that served as material.

CDR1 and CDR2 (germline): LGHDT, YNNKEL (reference sequence). The CDR3 extends over 18 amino acids. V lost 0 bases to trimming and J lost 0 bases, with 15 bases between them. The chain carries TRBV3-1 (or the pseudogene TRBV3-2) and TRBJ2-1; possible D gene TRBD2, 5 bases. Sequenced material: peripheral blood. This TCR was recovered from a woman aged 50 to 65 with acute or convalescent COVID-19. The CDR3 DNA follows: TGTGCCAGCAGCCAAGAGCCCCTCCGGGGAAGCTCCTACAATGAGCAGTTCTTC. Translated, it gives CASSQEPLRGSSYNEQFF.